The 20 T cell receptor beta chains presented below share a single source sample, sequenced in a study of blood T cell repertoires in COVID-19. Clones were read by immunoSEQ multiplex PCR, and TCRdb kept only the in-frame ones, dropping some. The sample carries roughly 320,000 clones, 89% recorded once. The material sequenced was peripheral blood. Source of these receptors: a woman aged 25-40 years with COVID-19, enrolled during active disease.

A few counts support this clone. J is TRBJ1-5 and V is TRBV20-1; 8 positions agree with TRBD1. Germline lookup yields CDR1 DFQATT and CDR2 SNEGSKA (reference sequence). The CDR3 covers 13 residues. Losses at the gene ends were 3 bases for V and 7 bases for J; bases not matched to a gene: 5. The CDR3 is CSASGQGTQPQHF. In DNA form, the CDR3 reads TGCAGTGCTAGTGGACAGGGAACACAGCCCCAGCATTTT.

This chain's CDR3 is CASSESPANYGYTF. In nucleotides, the CDR3 is TGCGCCAGCAGTGAGTCTCCAGCTAACTATGGCTACACCTTC. The chain couples TRBV10-1 to TRBJ1-2; no reliable D call. V lost 0 bases, J lost 0 bases, and 5 bases lay in between. CDR1 is WNHNN and CDR2 is SYGVQD in the germline V gene (reference sequence). The CDR3 loop spans 14 amino acids.

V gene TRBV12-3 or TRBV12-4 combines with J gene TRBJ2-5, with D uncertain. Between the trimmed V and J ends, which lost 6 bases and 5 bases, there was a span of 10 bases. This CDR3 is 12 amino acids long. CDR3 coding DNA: TGTGCCAGCAGCTACCTATCGGAGACCCAGTACTTC. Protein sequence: CASSYLSETQYF.

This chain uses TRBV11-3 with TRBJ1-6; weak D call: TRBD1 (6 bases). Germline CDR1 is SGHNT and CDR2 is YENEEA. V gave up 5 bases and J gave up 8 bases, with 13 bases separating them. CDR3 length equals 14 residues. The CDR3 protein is CASSHRVNDSPLHF. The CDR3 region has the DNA TGTGCCAGCAGCCACAGGGTTAACGATTCACCCCTCCACTTT. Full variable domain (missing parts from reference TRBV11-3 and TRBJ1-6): EAGVVQSPRYKIIEKKQPVAFWCNPISGHNTLYWYLQNLGQGPELLIRYENEEAVDDSQLPKDRFSAERLKGVDSTLKIQPAELGDSAVYLCASSHRVNDSPLHFGNGTRLTVT.

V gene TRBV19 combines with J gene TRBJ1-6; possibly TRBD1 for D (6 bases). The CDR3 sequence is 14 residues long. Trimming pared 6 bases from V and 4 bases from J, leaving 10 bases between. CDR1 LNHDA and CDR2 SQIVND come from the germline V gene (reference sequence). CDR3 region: CASRDRPYNSPLHF. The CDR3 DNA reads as TGTGCCAGTAGAGACAGGCCTTATAATTCACCCCTCCACTTT.

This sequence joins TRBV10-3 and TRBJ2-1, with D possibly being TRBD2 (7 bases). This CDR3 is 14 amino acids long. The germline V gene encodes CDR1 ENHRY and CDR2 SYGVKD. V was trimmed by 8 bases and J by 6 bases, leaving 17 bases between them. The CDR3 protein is CAIGGGLAPNEQFF. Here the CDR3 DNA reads TGTGCCATCGGGGGGGGGCTAGCTCCCAATGAGCAGTTCTTC.

In DNA form, the CDR3 reads TGCGCCAGCAGCCATCGGACAGGAGACTATGGCTACACCTTC. Translation: CASSHRTGDYGYTF. The chain uses TRBV4-3 and TRBJ1-2, with 7 bases aligning to TRBD1. The junction had 4 bases not matched to a gene; V was cut back by 3 bases and J by 3 bases. The CDR3 covers 14 residues. Germline V gives CDR1 LGHNA, CDR2 YSLEER.

The CDR3 region has the DNA TGTGCCATAGGACAGGGGGCTCAGCCCCAGCATTTT. Translation gives CAIGQGAQPQHF. The chain carries TRBV19 and TRBJ1-5; TRBD1 aligns across 11 bases. The V segment lost 10 bases and the J segment 6 bases; nucleotides outside the gene matches: 2. Germline CDR1 reads LNHDA; CDR2 reads SQIVND (reference sequence). This CDR3 is built from 12 residues.

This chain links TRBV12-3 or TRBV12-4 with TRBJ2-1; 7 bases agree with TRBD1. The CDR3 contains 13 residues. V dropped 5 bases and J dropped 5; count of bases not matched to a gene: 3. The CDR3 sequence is CASSGTANNEQFF. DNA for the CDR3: TGTGCCAGCAGTGGGACAGCCAACAATGAGCAGTTCTTC.

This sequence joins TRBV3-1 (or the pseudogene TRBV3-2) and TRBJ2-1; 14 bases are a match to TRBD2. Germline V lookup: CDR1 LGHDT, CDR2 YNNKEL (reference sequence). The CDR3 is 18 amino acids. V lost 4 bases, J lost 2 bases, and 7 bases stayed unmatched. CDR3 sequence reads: CASSLRLTSGGAYNEQFF. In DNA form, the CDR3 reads TGTGCCAGCAGCCTACGCCTGACTAGCGGGGGGGCCTACAATGAGCAGTTCTTC.

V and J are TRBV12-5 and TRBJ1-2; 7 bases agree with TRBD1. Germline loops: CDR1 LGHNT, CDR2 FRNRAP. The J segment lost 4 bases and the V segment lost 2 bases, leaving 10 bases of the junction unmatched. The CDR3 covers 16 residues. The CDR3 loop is CASGLLRTGRSYGYTF. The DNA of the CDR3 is TGTGCTAGTGGTTTGCTCCGGACAGGCCGGTCCTATGGCTACACCTTC.

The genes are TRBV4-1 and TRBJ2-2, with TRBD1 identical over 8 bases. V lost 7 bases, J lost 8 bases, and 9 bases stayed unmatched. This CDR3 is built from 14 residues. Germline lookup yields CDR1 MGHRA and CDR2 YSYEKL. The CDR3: CASTRTGLGGELFF. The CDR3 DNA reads TGCGCCAGCACGAGGACAGGGCTAGGTGGGGAGCTGTTTTTT.

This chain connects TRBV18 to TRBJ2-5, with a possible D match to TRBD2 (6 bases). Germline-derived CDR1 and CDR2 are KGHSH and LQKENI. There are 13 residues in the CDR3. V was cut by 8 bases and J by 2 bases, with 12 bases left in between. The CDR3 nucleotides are TGTGCCAGCACTGTGACTAGTCAAGAGACCCAGTACTTC. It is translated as CASTVTSQETQYF. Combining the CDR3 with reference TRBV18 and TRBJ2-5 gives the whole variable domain NAGVMQNPRHLVRRRGQEARLRCSPMKGHSHVYWYRQLPEEGLKFMVYLQKENIIDESGMPKERFSAEFPKEGPSILRIQQVVRGDSAAYFCASTVTSQETQYFGPGTRLLVL.

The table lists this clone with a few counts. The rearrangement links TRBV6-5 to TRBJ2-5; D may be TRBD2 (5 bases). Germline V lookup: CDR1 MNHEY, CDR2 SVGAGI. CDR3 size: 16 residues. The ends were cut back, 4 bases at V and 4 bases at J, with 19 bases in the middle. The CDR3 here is CASSFKGLLRGETQYF. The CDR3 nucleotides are TGTGCCAGCAGTTTCAAAGGTCTCCTCCGGGGAGAGACCCAGTACTTC.

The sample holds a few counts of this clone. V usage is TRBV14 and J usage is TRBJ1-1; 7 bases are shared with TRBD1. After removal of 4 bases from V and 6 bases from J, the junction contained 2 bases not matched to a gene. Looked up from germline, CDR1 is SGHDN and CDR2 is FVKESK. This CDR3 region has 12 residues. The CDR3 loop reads CASSPDRAEAFF. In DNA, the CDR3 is TGTGCCAGCAGCCCAGACAGGGCTGAAGCTTTCTTT.

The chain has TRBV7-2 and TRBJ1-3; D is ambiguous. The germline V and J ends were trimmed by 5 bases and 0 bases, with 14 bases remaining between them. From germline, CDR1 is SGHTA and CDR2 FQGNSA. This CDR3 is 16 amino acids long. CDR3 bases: TGTGCCAGCAGCCTCCATATGAGGCTCTCTGGAAACACCATATATTTT. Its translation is CASSLHMRLSGNTIYF.

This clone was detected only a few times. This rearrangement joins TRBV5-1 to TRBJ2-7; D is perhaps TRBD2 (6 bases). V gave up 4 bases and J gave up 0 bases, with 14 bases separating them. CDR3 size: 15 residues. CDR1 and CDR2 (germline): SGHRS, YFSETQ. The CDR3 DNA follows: TGCGCCAGCAGCATTGGAGGGGAGAGCTCCTACGAGCAGTACTTC. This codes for CASSIGGESSYEQYF.

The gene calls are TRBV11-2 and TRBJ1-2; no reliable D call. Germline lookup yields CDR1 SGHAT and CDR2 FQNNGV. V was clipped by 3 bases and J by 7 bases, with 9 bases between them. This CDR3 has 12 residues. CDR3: CASSLNRGGYTF. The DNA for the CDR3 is TGTGCCAGCAGCTTGAACCGGGGTGGCTACACCTTC.

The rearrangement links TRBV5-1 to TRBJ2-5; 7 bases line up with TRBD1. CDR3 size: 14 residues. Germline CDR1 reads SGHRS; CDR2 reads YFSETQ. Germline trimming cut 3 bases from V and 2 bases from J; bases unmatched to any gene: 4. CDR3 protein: CASSSGQWQETQYF. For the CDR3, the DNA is TGCGCCAGCAGCTCGGGACAGTGGCAAGAGACCCAGTACTTC.

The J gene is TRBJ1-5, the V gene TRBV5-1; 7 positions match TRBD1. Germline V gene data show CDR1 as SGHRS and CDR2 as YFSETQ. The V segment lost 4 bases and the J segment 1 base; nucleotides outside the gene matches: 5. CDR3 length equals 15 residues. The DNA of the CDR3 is TGCGCCAGCAGCCCACAGGGGTGGAGCAATCAGCCCCAGCATTTT. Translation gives CASSPQGWSNQPQHF.